This T cell receptor (beta chain) was observed in a study of blood T cell repertoires in COVID-19. Study details: T cells, B-cell-depleted T cells, or PBMCs provided the cDNA or gDNA that served as material.

J was trimmed by 5 bases and V by 5 bases; bases with no gene match: 6. The CDR3 runs 14 residues. Germline V lookup: CDR1 KGHSH, CDR2 LQKENI. In the study's own analysis: By means of reference gene primer amplification, nucleated cell counts were estimated. Generated by immunoSEQ multiplex PCR, the TCRdb table keeps only in-frame clones and is missing some. The V and J calls and clone size come from that table; D and trimming were worked out from the DNA. This sample has roughly 150,000 clones; approximately 82% occur once, and the top ten carry 9.8%. The receptor was isolated from a woman in her 50s with acute or convalescent COVID-19. Sample: peripheral blood. The chain uses TRBV18 and TRBJ1-2; the match to TRBD1 covers 9 bases. The CDR3 protein is CASSLGQGSYGYTF. DNA of the CDR3: TGTGCCAGCTCATTGGGACAGGGATCATATGGCTACACCTTC.